This T cell receptor beta chain derives from a study of blood T cell repertoires in COVID-19. Germline V gene sequence: CDR1 MNHEY, CDR2 SMNVEV (reference sequence). The CDR3 consists of 14 residues. J was trimmed by 10 bases and V by 6 bases; bases with no gene match: 14. As originally analysed: Amplification with reference gene primers provided the estimates of nucleated cell counts. The table came from immunoSEQ multiplex PCR; TCRdb's copy has only in-frame clones and leaves some out. V and J calls and clone size follow that table, whereas D and trimming were derived from the DNA. The repertoire holds a few hundred thousand clones, around 90% seen once, with just under 1% in the top ten. Allocation to cohorts depended on clinical history reported by the participants.

The sequence was collected from a woman aged 25 to 39 who had recovered from COVID-19. The sequencing input was PBMCs or T cells enriched from blood (not recorded which). V and J are TRBV27 and TRBJ1-1, with TRBD1 matching 7 bases. The CDR3 DNA sequence: TGTGCCAGCAGCTTCATAGGGGGGCAGGGGGGAGCTTTCTTT. Amino acid sequence: CASSFIGGQGGAFF.